This T cell receptor (beta chain) originates from a study of T-cell reconstitution after alpha-beta-depleted transplantation in children. This clonotype showed up many times. V gave up 3 bases and J gave up 7 bases; unmatched junction bases: 11. The CDR3 consists of 15 residues. The germline CDR1 and CDR2 sequences are SGHRS and YFSETQ. For TCRbeta, the library was prepared with unique molecular identifiers. TCRdb called the PCR reads again in MiXCR, with one record for every CDR3 protein. The sample has about 200,000 distinct CDR3 sequences, approximately 14% seen once; the top ten hold approximately 13%.

The chain recombines TRBV5-1 with TRBJ2-5; 8 bases align to TRBD1. The sequencing used PBMCs from the stem cell graft donor, collected from the stem cell graft. The sequence was collected from a human donor who donated a stem cell graft to a child with acute lymphoblastic leukemia. The CDR3 spells CASSSPGQDRGTQYF. The CDR3 nucleotides are TGCGCCAGCAGCTCACCGGGACAGGACAGAGGGACCCAGTACTTC.